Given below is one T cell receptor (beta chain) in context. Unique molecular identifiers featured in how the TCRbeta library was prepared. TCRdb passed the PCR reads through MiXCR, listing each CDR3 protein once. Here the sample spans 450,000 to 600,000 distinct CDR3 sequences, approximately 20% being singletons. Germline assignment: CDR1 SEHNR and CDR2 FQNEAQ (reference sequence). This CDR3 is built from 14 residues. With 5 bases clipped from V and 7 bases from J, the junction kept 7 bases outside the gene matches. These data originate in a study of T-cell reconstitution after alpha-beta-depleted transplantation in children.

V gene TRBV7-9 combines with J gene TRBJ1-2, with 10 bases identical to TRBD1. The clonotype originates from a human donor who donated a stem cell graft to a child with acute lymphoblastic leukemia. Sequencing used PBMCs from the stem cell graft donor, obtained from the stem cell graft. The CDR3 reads CASSVGTGDGGYTF. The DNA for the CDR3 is TGTGCCAGCAGCGTCGGGACAGGGGACGGTGGCTACACCTTC.